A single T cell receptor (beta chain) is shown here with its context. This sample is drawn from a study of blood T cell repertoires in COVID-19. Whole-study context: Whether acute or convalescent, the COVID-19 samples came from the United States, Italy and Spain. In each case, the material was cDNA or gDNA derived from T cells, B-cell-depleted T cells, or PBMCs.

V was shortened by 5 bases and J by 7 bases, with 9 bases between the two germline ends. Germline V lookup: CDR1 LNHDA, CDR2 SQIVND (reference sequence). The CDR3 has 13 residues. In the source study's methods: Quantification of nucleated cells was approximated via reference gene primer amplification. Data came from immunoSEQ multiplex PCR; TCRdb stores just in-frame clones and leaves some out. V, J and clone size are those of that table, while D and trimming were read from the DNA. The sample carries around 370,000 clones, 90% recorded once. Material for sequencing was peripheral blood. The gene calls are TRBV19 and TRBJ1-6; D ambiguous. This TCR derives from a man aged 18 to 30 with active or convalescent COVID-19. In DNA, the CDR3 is TGTGCCAGTAGTGGGCAGCTAAATTCACCCCTCCACTTT. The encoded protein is CASSGQLNSPLHF.